This T cell receptor beta chain came from a study of T cell changes during pregnancy in multiple sclerosis. V lost 7 bases and J lost 3; bases outside the gene matches: 10. CDR1 and CDR2 (germline): ENHRY, SYGVKD. The CDR3 is made up of 15 amino acids. Sequencing used immunoSEQ multiplex PCR; TCRdb keeps in-frame clones, though not all of them. The top ten clones hold 0.37% of a sample with roughly 53,000 clones, about 90% of them seen once. The V and J genes are TRBV10-3 and TRBJ1-1; 8 bases are shared with TRBD1. The sequences come from CD4+ T cells from peripheral blood mononuclear cells, collected in the second trimester of pregnancy. The source is a female donor in good health, enrolled as a control in a pregnancy study. CDR3 amino acids: CAITRTGRADTEAFF. The CDR3 nucleotides are TGTGCCATCACCAGGACAGGGAGGGCGGACACTGAAGCTTTCTTT.